These T cell receptor beta chains were read from a single sample in a study of blood T cell repertoires in COVID-19. Repertoires were generated with immunoSEQ multiplex PCR, while TCRdb's copy carries only in-frame clones and drops some. This table holds 200,000 to 250,000 clones, 92% found once. The source material was peripheral blood. These receptors were obtained from a man younger than 40 with COVID-19, enrolled during active disease. Both conserved end residues are part of each CDR3. D genes are given only for firm matches.

>TRBD1|TRBV7-9|TRBJ1-1
CASSLDRVTEAFF
TGTGCCAGCAGCTTGGACAGGGTCACTGAAGCTTTCTTT
>.|TRBV28|TRBJ1-5
CASSQPSKGHNQPQHF
TGTGCCAGCAGTCAACCCTCAAAAGGACACAATCAGCCCCAGCATTTT
>TRBD2|TRBV6-6|TRBJ2-3
CASSLRGGEADTQYF
TGTGCCAGCAGCCTCCGGGGGGGCGAGGCAGATACGCAGTATTTT
>TRBD1|TRBV6-8|TRBJ1-1
CASGQWQGDWGTEAFF
TGTGCCAGCGGACAGTGGCAGGGGGACTGGGGCACTGAAGCTTTCTTT
>TRBD2|TRBV19|TRBJ2-3
CASRLAVTLTDTQYF
TGTGCCAGTAGGCTAGCGGTAACCCTCACAGATACGCAGTATTTT
>.|TRBV19|TRBJ1-2
CASSISSAGDFYYGYTF
TGTGCCAGTAGTATTAGCTCTGCAGGGGATTTTTATTATGGCTACACCTTC
>TRBD1|TRBV19|TRBJ2-3
CASSPLTGTATDTQYF
TGTGCCAGTAGTCCTCTCACCGGGACAGCCACAGATACGCAGTATTTT
>.|TRBV3-1/TRBV3-2|TRBJ1-5
CASSNGGGSNQPQHF
TGTGCCAGCAGCAATGGGGGGGGTAGCAATCAGCCCCAGCATTTT
>TRBD2|TRBV5-5|TRBJ2-2
CASNFGGVLNTGELFF
TGTGCCAGCAACTTTGGGGGGGTTTTGAACACCGGGGAGCTGTTTTTT
>.|TRBV6-5|TRBJ1-5
CASSYSLGASQPQHF
TGTGCCAGCAGTTACTCATTGGGGGCTAGCCAGCCCCAGCATTTT
>.|TRBV3-1/TRBV3-2|TRBJ1-2
CASSQDNRGVYYGYTF
TGTGCCAGCAGCCAAGATAACCGGGGTGTTTACTATGGCTACACCTTC
>TRBD1|TRBV5-4|TRBJ1-6
CASSFDRGGSPLHF
TGTGCCAGCAGCTTCGACAGGGGAGGATCACCCCTCCACTTT
>.|TRBV19|TRBJ2-5
CASSHLVGGSLQETQYF
TGTGCCAGTAGCCATTTGGTAGGGGGAAGCCTTCAAGAGACCCAGTACTTC